These T cell receptor beta chains were read from a single sample in a study of cytomegalovirus exposure and HLA in healthy donors. Measured with immunoSEQ multiplex PCR; TCRdb has only the in-frame clones, and not every one. The sample has 150,000 to 180,000 clones; about four fifths are singletons. Sequencing was carried out using PBMCs. The receptor set was obtained from a young man in good health and CMV-seropositive. CDR3s include the opening cysteine and the closing phenylalanine or tryptophan. A D gene is named only where the DNA matches it firmly. Size values are once, few and many counts, or a class for expanded clones, and some rows have none.

D gene	V gene	J gene	clone size	CDR3 DNA	CDR3 protein
-	TRBV5-1	TRBJ1-1	few	TGCGCCAGCAGCTTGGTTTCCGAAAGCAACACTGAAGCTTTCTTT	CASSLVSESNTEAFF
-	TRBV5-8	TRBJ1-2	-	TGTGCCAGCAGCTTGCAGGGCCACTATGGCTACACCTTC	CASSLQGHYGYTF
TRBD2	TRBV19	TRBJ2-7	-	TGTGCCAGTAGTATAGGTGCCCGGGTCGGCGGGAGGACTATCGAGCAGTACTTC	CASSIGARVGGRTIEQYF
TRBD1	TRBV4-1	TRBJ1-1	-	TGCGCCAGCAGCCAAGGACAGGGCTACACTGAAGCTTTCTTT	CASSQGQGYTEAFF
-	TRBV7-2	TRBJ1-1	-	TGTGCCAGCAGCTCGGGGGGGGTAGTTGAAGCTTTCTTT	CASSSGGVVEAFF
-	TRBV5-1	TRBJ2-5	-	TGCGCCAGCAGCCACAGGGCCCTGGGAGAGACCCAGTACTTC	CASSHRALGETQYF
TRBD1	TRBV2	TRBJ1-5	-	TGTGCCAGCCAGGACAGGGCGATCCAGCCCCAGCATTTT	CASQDRAIQPQHF
-	TRBV4-2	TRBJ1-4	-	TGTGCCAGCAGCCAAGTGCAGGGGCAGGATGAAAAACTGTTTTTT	CASSQVQGQDEKLFF
TRBD1	TRBV6-5	TRBJ1-1	few	TGTGCCAGCAGCTGGAGGACAGGGAACACTGAAGCTTTCTTT	CASSWRTGNTEAFF
TRBD1	TRBV19	TRBJ1-5	once	TGTGCCAGTAGTATACCCAGGGGGAGCAATCAGCCCCAGCATTTT	CASSIPRGSNQPQHF
TRBD1	TRBV29-1	TRBJ1-5	-	TGCAGCGTTGGGACAGGAACAAATCAGCCCCAGCATTTT	CSVGTGTNQPQHF
-	TRBV5-4	TRBJ1-2	-	TGTGCCAGCAGCTTGGACTCCACGAACTATGGCTACACCTTC	CASSLDSTNYGYTF
-	TRBV29-1	TRBJ2-2	-	TGCAGCGTCCCCACGGGACACCACACCGGGGAGCTGTTTTTT	CSVPTGHHTGELFF
-	TRBV10-3	TRBJ1-1	-	TGTGCCTCGATCGCGGGGGGGGCAGGCGACACTGAAGCTTTCTTT	CASIAGGAGDTEAFF
-	TRBV7-7	TRBJ2-1	-	TGTGCCAGCAGCTTTCGCCTGGCGGGAGAGCAGTTCTTC	CASSFRLAGEQFF
TRBD2	TRBV10-3	TRBJ2-2	-	TGTGCCATCAGCGGGGGAGGGTCAGCCGGGGAGCTGTTTTTT	CAISGGGSAGELFF
TRBD1	TRBV7-9	TRBJ1-2	-	TGTGCCAGCAGCTATTCAGGACAGGCTAACTATGGCTACACCTTC	CASSYSGQANYGYTF
-	TRBV7-9	TRBJ1-5	-	TGTGCCAGCAGCCCATCGGGCAATCAGCCCCAGCATTTT	CASSPSGNQPQHF
-	TRBV18	TRBJ1-2	-	TGTGCCAGCTCACAGGCAGGGGCTTCTAACTATGGCTACACCTTC	CASSQAGASNYGYTF
TRBD1	TRBV10-3	TRBJ1-1	-	TGTGCCATCAGTGTGGGACAGGGGGCCGCGGTGGGGGGAGCTTTCTTT	CAISVGQGAAVGGAFF
TRBD1	TRBV25-1	TRBJ1-2	-	TGTGCCAGCAGTGGAGAGACAGGGTCTGACTATGGCTACACCTTC	CASSGETGSDYGYTF